This note documents a single T cell receptor beta chain sequence. This record comes from a study of blood T cell repertoires in COVID-19. V was pared by 0 bases and J by 5 bases, with 3 bases of the junction left unmatched. The CDR3 has 14 residues. In germline, CDR1 is SGDLS, CDR2 YYNGEE. Using immunoSEQ multiplex PCR, the repertoire was profiled, and TCRdb retains in-frame clones only, with some absent. The sample yields roughly 57,000 clones, roughly 80% seen once. The rearrangement uses TRBV9 and TRBJ2-5, with 8 bases fitting TRBD2. Sequenced sample: peripheral blood. The clonotype was recovered from a man between 60 and 75 years old with acute or convalescent COVID-19. CDR3 in amino acids: CASSVEPSGETQYF. The CDR3 nucleotides are TGTGCCAGCAGCGTAGAACCTAGCGGGGAGACCCAGTACTTC. Supplemented by reference TRBV9 and TRBJ2-5, the full variable domain reads DSGVTQTPKHLITATGQRVTLRCSPRSGDLSVYWYQQSLDQGLQFLIQYYNGEERAKGNILERFSAQQFPDLHSELNLSSLELGDSALYFCASSVEPSGETQYFGPGTRLLVL.